This T cell receptor beta chain is drawn from a study of blood T cell repertoires in COVID-19. TCRdb's table, derived via immunoSEQ multiplex PCR, lists solely in-frame clones and lacks some. The sample contains about 130,000 clones, about four fifths of which appear only once. Input material: peripheral blood. The receptor comes from a man between 40 and 49 years old with active or convalescent COVID-19.

This CDR3 reads CASSLSRGNTGELFF. The DNA of the CDR3 is TGCGCCAGCAGCCTCTCAAGGGGGAACACCGGGGAGCTGTTTTTT. The V gene is TRBV4-1, the J gene TRBJ2-2; perhaps TRBD1 as D (5 bases). Trimming shortened V by 4 bases and J by 1 base, and 10 bases separated the two germline ends. This CDR3 has 15 residues. CDR1 is MGHRA, CDR2 YSYEKL, per germline.